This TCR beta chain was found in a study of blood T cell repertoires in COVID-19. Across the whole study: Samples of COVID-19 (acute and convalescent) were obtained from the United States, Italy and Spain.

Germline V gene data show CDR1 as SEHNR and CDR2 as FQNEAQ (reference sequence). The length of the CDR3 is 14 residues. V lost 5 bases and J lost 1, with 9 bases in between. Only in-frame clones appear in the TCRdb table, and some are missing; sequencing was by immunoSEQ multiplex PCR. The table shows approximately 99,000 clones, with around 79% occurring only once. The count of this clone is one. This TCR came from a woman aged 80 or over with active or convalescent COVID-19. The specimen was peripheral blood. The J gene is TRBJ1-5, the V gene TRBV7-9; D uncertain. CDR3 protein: CASSPLESNQPQHF. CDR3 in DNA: TGTGCCAGCAGCCCGCTGGAGAGCAATCAGCCCCAGCATTTT. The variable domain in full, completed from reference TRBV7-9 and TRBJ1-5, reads DTGVSQNPRHKITKRGQNVTFRCDPISEHNRLYWYRQTLGQGPEFLTYFQNEAQLEKSRLLSDRFSAERPKGSFSTLEIQRTEQGDSAMYLCASSPLESNQPQHFGDGTRLSIL.